The 10 T cell receptor beta chains below come from one sample, sequenced in a study of blood T cell repertoires in COVID-19. Profiling relied on immunoSEQ multiplex PCR, and the TCRdb table lists in-frame clones only, not all of them. The table has about 230,000 clones, almost 85% seen once. Specimen: peripheral blood. These receptors originate from a man in his fifties with COVID-19, enrolled during active disease.

This clone has a handful of counts. This rearrangement joins TRBV6-5 to TRBJ1-6; perhaps TRBD1 as D (5 bases). Trimming took 6 bases from V and 14 from J, leaving 20 bases between them. Germline assignment: CDR1 MNHEY and CDR2 SVGAGI. The CDR3 loop spans 14 amino acids. The CDR3: CASREGRGRYALHF. As DNA, the CDR3 is TGTGCCAGCAGGGAGGGGCGGGGGAGGTATGCCCTCCACTTT.

This clone was seen just once. The rearrangement links TRBV7-9 to TRBJ2-1, with TRBD2 matching 8 bases. The CDR3 runs 16 residues. Germline V gene lookup returns CDR1 SEHNR and CDR2 FQNEAQ (reference sequence). Germline trimming cut 5 bases from V and 3 bases from J; bases unmatched to any gene: 9. Here the CDR3 reads CASSPRDSGNYNEQFF. The CDR3 DNA sequence: TGTGCCAGCAGCCCCCGGGATAGCGGGAACTACAATGAGCAGTTCTTC.

This chain connects TRBV24-1 to TRBJ1-2, with D hard to call. V gave up 5 bases and J gave up 8 bases, with 17 bases separating them. CDR1 and CDR2 from the germline V gene are KGHDR and SFDVKD. The CDR3 has 14 amino acids. In nucleotides, the CDR3 is TGTGCCACCAGTGCCCCGGGTCCTACGGAGGGCTACACCTTC. Encoded protein: CATSAPGPTEGYTF.

The chain joins TRBV6-2 or TRBV6-3 to TRBJ1-2; 9 nucleotides align to TRBD1. Germline values: CDR1 MNHEY, CDR2 SVGEGT. J lost 2 bases, V lost 6 bases, and 13 bases had no gene match. The CDR3 is made up of 17 amino acids. The CDR3 sequence: CASSPPGQGIRNYGYTF. For the CDR3, the DNA is TGTGCCAGCAGCCCTCCGGGACAGGGCATCCGCAACTATGGCTACACCTTC.

The chain couples TRBV7-9 to TRBJ2-3; TRBD2 matches at 8 bases. In germline, CDR1 is SEHNR, CDR2 FQNEAQ (reference sequence). The CDR3 loop spans 18 amino acids. The junction had 16 bases not matched to a gene; V was cut back by 8 bases and J by 0 bases. CDR3 nucleotide sequence: TGTGCCAGCGTCGGAGGTTTAGGGACTAGTCGTAGCACAGATACGCAGTATTTT. Translating it yields CASVGGLGTSRSTDTQYF.

The chain links TRBV6-5 to TRBJ1-1; D unresolved. Germline CDR1 and CDR2: MNHEY and SVGAGI. This CDR3 is built from 14 residues. The V gene lost 0 bases and the J gene lost 3 bases, with 8 bases spanning the gap. CDR3 nucleotide sequence: TGTGCCAGCAGTTACTCTTCCGAGGACACTGAAGCTTTCTTT. Amino acids: CASSYSSEDTEAFF.

This clone was detected only a few times. The chain has TRBV10-1 and TRBJ1-6; tentatively, D is TRBD1 (5 bases). The CDR3 contains 12 residues. Germline CDR1 and CDR2: WNHNN and SYGVQD (reference sequence). Deletions cut 3 bases from V and 15 bases from J, with 12 bases between. In nucleotides, the CDR3 is TGCGCCAGCAGTGATTCGGGGGGTAACCTCCACTTT. Residues: CASSDSGGNLHF.

The chain recombines TRBV3-1 (or the pseudogene TRBV3-2) with TRBJ2-3; 12 bases are a match to TRBD2. The ends lost 1 base at V and 6 bases at J; junction bases unmatched: 17. The CDR3 loop spans 20 amino acids. The germline V gene encodes CDR1 LGHDT and CDR2 YNNKEL (reference sequence). The CDR3 coding sequence is TGTGCCAGCAGCCAAGGGCCTCGGACTAGCGGGGTCGGCCGGCTCGATACGCAGTATTTT. Translation gives CASSQGPRTSGVGRLDTQYF.

The CDR3 loop is CASSARQGSTEAFF. In DNA, the CDR3 is TGTGCCAGCAGCGCGAGACAGGGGAGCACTGAAGCTTTCTTT. The chain joins TRBV7-9 to TRBJ1-1; TRBD1 matches at 8 bases. The junction had 6 bases not matched to a gene; V was cut back by 5 bases and J by 4 bases. Germline V CDR1 and CDR2: SEHNR, FQNEAQ (reference sequence). This CDR3 is 14 amino acids long.

For the CDR3, the DNA is TGTGCCAGCGTCATCCATCCTGGAAACACCATATATTTT. Translated, it gives CASVIHPGNTIYF. The rearrangement joins TRBV6-5 to TRBJ1-3; D uncertain. The ends were cut back, 8 bases at V and 2 bases at J, with 10 bases in the middle. Germline V CDR1 and CDR2: MNHEY, SVGAGI. CDR3 length: 13 amino acids.